This passage covers 17 T cell receptor beta chains from one sample sequenced in a study of cytomegalovirus exposure and HLA in healthy donors. Produced via immunoSEQ multiplex PCR; TCRdb's table is partial and in-frame only. Of about 120,000 clones listed, over 75% are singletons. Specimen: PBMCs. The receptors stem from a woman aged 18-29 years in good health and CMV-seropositive.

This clone was seen just once. This chain connects TRBV7-9 to TRBJ2-5, with D possibly being TRBD2 (5 bases). This CDR3 comprises 15 residues. CDR1 SEHNR and CDR2 FQNEAQ come from the germline V gene (reference sequence). The ends were cut back, 4 bases at V and 2 bases at J, with 14 bases in the middle. Written as DNA, the CDR3 is TGTGCCAGCAGCTCGGGCCTAACTAGACAAGAGACCCAGTACTTC. Translating gives CASSSGLTRQETQYF.

Here the CDR3 reads CASSSGDRGNTEAFF. The CDR3 bases are TGTGCCAGCAGCTCTGGGGACAGGGGGAACACTGAAGCTTTCTTT. The chain links TRBV7-9 to TRBJ1-1; TRBD1 aligns across 10 bases. The CDR3 covers 15 residues. After removal of 4 bases from V and 1 base from J, the junction contained 3 bases not matched to a gene. Germline assignment: CDR1 SEHNR and CDR2 FQNEAQ (reference sequence).

CDR3 bases: TGTGCCAGCAGAGGGGGTAGGGGTCAGCCCCAGCATTTT. Residues: CASRGGRGQPQHF. The chain employs TRBV2 and TRBJ1-5, with D possibly TRBD1 on 6 matching bases. The germline gives CDR1 SNHLY, CDR2 FYNNEI. The CDR3 is made up of 13 amino acids. The V and J ends lost 6 bases and 6 bases respectively, with 12 bases between them.

The rearrangement links TRBV19 to TRBJ2-5; D is uncertain. The CDR3 runs to 15 residues. Trimming pared 1 base from V and 0 bases from J, leaving 9 bases between. Germline CDR1 is LNHDA and CDR2 is SQIVND (reference sequence). The CDR3 nucleotides are TGTGCCAGTAGTATAGCTAGGCGTAACCAAGAGACCCAGTACTTC. Translation: CASSIARRNQETQYF.

The chain uses TRBV9 and TRBJ2-2, with a possible D match to TRBD1 (6 bases). The V and J ends lost 0 bases and 2 bases respectively, with 14 bases between them. CDR1 is SGDLS, CDR2 YYNGEE, per germline. The CDR3 runs 17 residues. The CDR3 coding sequence is TGTGCCAGCAGCGTAGCTGGGGGCCCCTTAAACACCGGGGAGCTGTTTTTT. Its protein product is CASSVAGGPLNTGELFF.

The rearrangement uses TRBV5-1 and TRBJ2-2, with D maybe TRBD1 (5 bases). V was clipped by 4 bases and J by 1 base, with 8 bases between them. The CDR3 has 14 residues. CDR1 and CDR2 from the germline V gene are SGHRS and YFSETQ. Here the CDR3 reads CASSRGQNTGELFF. The CDR3 nucleotides read TGCGCCAGCAGCAGAGGACAGAACACCGGGGAGCTGTTTTTT.

This clone was seen ten or more times. This chain joins TRBV7-2 and TRBJ1-1; D not certain. This CDR3 spans 13 amino acids. In germline, CDR1 is SGHTA, CDR2 FQGNSA. The ends were cut back, 6 bases at V and 0 bases at J, with 8 bases in the middle. This CDR3 is CASREDMNTEAFF. CDR3 DNA: TGTGCCAGCAGGGAGGATATGAACACTGAAGCTTTCTTT.

V is TRBV19 and J is TRBJ1-5; D not resolved. CDR1 is LNHDA and CDR2 is SQIVND in the germline V gene (reference sequence). CDR3 length: 13 amino acids. V was pared by 5 bases and J by 10 bases, with 15 bases between. CDR3 sequence reads: CASSPDINRPQHF. The CDR3 coding sequence is TGTGCCAGTAGTCCCGATATAAACAGACCCCAGCATTTT. Filled out from reference TRBV19 and TRBJ1-5, the complete variable domain reads DGGITQSPKYLFRKEGQNVTLSCEQNLNHDAMYWYRQDPGQGLRLIYYSQIVNDFQKGDIAEGYSVSREKKESFPLTVTSAQKNPTAFYLCASSPDINRPQHFGDGTRLSIL.

The rearrangement joins TRBV6-6 to TRBJ1-1; 8 nucleotides agree with TRBD1. J was trimmed by 4 bases and V by 7 bases; bases with no gene match: 5. In germline, CDR1 is MNHNY, CDR2 SVGAGI (reference sequence). This CDR3 is 13 amino acids long. CDR3 sequence: CASTQTGATEAFF. For the CDR3, the DNA is TGTGCCAGCACCCAGACAGGGGCCACTGAAGCTTTCTTT.

The rearrangement links TRBV4-3 to TRBJ2-7, with 7 bases that match TRBD1. Trimming removed 5 bases from V and 2 bases from J; junction bases left unmatched: 12. This CDR3 contains 16 residues. Germline V gene sequence: CDR1 LGHNA, CDR2 YSLEER. The CDR3 is CASSARSGTAPYEQYF. The CDR3 DNA follows: TGCGCCAGCAGCGCGCGATCCGGGACAGCCCCCTACGAGCAGTACTTC.

The chain's CDR3 is CATSAGGIYEQYF. The CDR3 coding sequence is TGTGCCACCTCGGCCGGGGGAATCTACGAGCAGTACTTC. The rearrangement links TRBV19 to TRBJ2-7, with a possible D match to TRBD2 (6 bases). CDR1 and CDR2 (germline): LNHDA, SQIVND (reference sequence). The CDR3 consists of 13 residues. V lost 10 bases and J 3 bases, leaving 16 bases between the germline ends.

The chain employs TRBV9 and TRBJ2-5, with 7 bases fitting TRBD2. This CDR3 has 15 amino acids. V gave up 0 bases and J gave up 5 bases; unmatched junction bases: 7. Per the germline V gene, CDR1 is SGDLS and CDR2 is YYNGEE. The CDR3: CASSVAGGLRETQYF. The DNA of the CDR3 is TGTGCCAGCAGCGTAGCGGGGGGACTACGTGAGACCCAGTACTTC.

The chain carries TRBV19 and TRBJ1-1; the D is unclear. The V and J ends lost 3 bases and 3 bases respectively, with 14 bases between them. Germline-derived CDR1 and CDR2 are LNHDA and SQIVND (reference sequence). This CDR3 spans 15 amino acids. DNA of the CDR3: TGTGCCAGTAGTATTCGGGCGGGTTTGGACACTGAAGCTTTCTTT. Amino acids: CASSIRAGLDTEAFF. Full variable domain (remainder filled in from reference TRBV19 and TRBJ1-1): DGGITQSPKYLFRKEGQNVTLSCEQNLNHDAMYWYRQDPGQGLRLIYYSQIVNDFQKGDIAEGYSVSREKKESFPLTVTSAQKNPTAFYLCASSIRAGLDTEAFFGQGTRLTVV.

The chain has TRBV6-6 and TRBJ1-1; the D gene is possibly TRBD1 (5 bases). Germline CDR1 MNHNY, CDR2 SVGAGI (reference sequence). The CDR3 has 14 amino acids. Trimming shortened V by 5 bases and J by 4 bases, and 14 bases separated the two germline ends. This CDR3 is CASSEAGRSTEAFF. The CDR3 region has the DNA TGTGCCAGCAGTGAGGCGGGGCGTAGCACTGAAGCTTTCTTT.

V is TRBV25-1 and J is TRBJ1-4; D is undetermined. CDR3 length: 15 amino acids. The germline gives CDR1 MGHDK, CDR2 SYGVNS. V shed 6 bases and J shed 0 bases, with 11 bases lying between them. CDR3 bases: TGTGCCAGCAGCCAAGCCGGTACAACTAATGAAAAACTGTTTTTT. Translated: CASSQAGTTNEKLFF.

The genes are TRBV6-1 and TRBJ1-5; 7 nucleotides agree with TRBD1. J lost 4 bases, V lost 2 bases, and 5 bases had no gene match. The CDR3 totals 15 residues. Germline-derived CDR1 and CDR2 are MNHNS and SASEGT. The CDR3 is CASSERQGLNQPQHF. CDR3 coding DNA: TGTGCCAGCAGTGAACGACAGGGCCTGAATCAGCCCCAGCATTTT.

The chain employs TRBV7-9 and TRBJ2-6; 10 bases align to TRBD1. Germline CDR1 is SEHNR and CDR2 is FQNEAQ (reference sequence). The CDR3 contains 19 residues. V was pared by 5 bases and J by 1 base, with 11 bases of the junction left unmatched. As DNA, the CDR3 is TGTGCCAGCAGCATACAGACAGGGGGCTTCCTTTCTGGGGCCAACGTCCTGACTTTC. Its protein product is CASSIQTGGFLSGANVLTF.